These T cell receptor beta chains were read from a single sample in a study of blood T cell repertoires in COVID-19. The protocol was immunoSEQ multiplex PCR, while the TCRdb copy is restricted to in-frame clones and leaves out a portion. The sample has about 320,000 clones, around 88% seen once. Material: peripheral blood. The receptors derive from a woman between 45 and 65 years old with acute or convalescent COVID-19. The CDR3 runs from the conserved cysteine through the conserved F or W. A D gene is named only where the DNA matches it firmly.

d_call j_call v_call cdr3_nt cdr3_aa
- TRBJ2-1 TRBV10-3 TGTGCCATCAGTCGCTCGGACTTTACCCTCAATGAGCAGTTCTTC CAISRSDFTLNEQFF
TRBD1 TRBJ2-7 TRBV24-1 TGTGCCACCAGTGATAAAGGGACAGGGTACGAGCAGTACTTC CATSDKGTGYEQYF
- TRBJ1-4 TRBV10-3 TGTGCCATCAGTGACAAGGGGTTGGGGGAAAAACTGTTTTTT CAISDKGLGEKLFF
TRBD1 TRBJ1-4 TRBV5-1 TGCGCCAGCAGCCGCGACAGGGATGAAAAACTGTTTTTT CASSRDRDEKLFF
- TRBJ2-6 TRBV24-1 TGTGCCTCGTCGTTCTCTGGGGCCAACGTCCTGACTTTC CASSFSGANVLTF
TRBD1 TRBJ1-1 TRBV3-1/TRBV3-2 TGTGCCAGCAGCCAGGCCGGGACAGGGACTGAAGCTTTCTTT CASSQAGTGTEAFF
TRBD2 TRBJ2-3 TRBV24-1 TGTGCCACCAGTGATCTGCAAGGGCCAGCGGGAGGTTCTAGTACGCAGTATTTT CATSDLQGPAGGSSTQYF
TRBD2 TRBJ2-1 TRBV5-4 TGTGCCAGCAGCTTGCCCAGCGGGGTTGAGCAGTTCTTC CASSLPSGVEQFF
- TRBJ2-1 TRBV9 TGTGCCAGCAGCGTAGCTAGTTCCAATGAGCAGTTCTTC CASSVASSNEQFF
- TRBJ2-7 TRBV27 TGTGCCAGCAGTTTTATGGACACTACCTACGAGCAGTACTTC CASSFMDTTYEQYF
- TRBJ2-1 TRBV6-4 TGTGCCAGCAGGCACAGGGCCGACTCCTACAATGAGCAGTTCTTC CASRHRADSYNEQFF